The 14 T cell receptor beta chains listed next were all sequenced from one sample in a study of beta chain bispecific antibodies for T cell cancers. Study-level points and caveats: The leukemia cells, rather than normal T cells, gave most of the targeted TRBV signal.

T cells were expanded from blood mononuclear cells for 3 to 4 days with anti-CD3 OKT3 or CD3/CD28 beads. TCRdb re-derived calls from the 5' RACE reads in MiXCR, one entry per CDR3 protein. This table has about 20,000 distinct CDR3 sequences, under 3% appearing once. The antigens these receptors bind are not known. Sequencing was done on a sample of healthy donor T cells cultured with leukemia cells. The source is a human donor in good health. Some clones in this sample may be carry-over from other donors' samples.

This clonotype was counted many times. J is TRBJ2-7 and V is TRBV3-1; possibly TRBD2 for D (6 bases). The CDR3 covers 13 residues. Germline CDR1 is LGHDT and CDR2 is YNNKEL (reference sequence). Trimming shortened V by 7 bases and J by 1 base, and 11 bases separated the two germline ends. CDR3 amino acids: CASNGGESYEQYF. CDR3 DNA: TGTGCCAGCAACGGGGGAGAGTCCTACGAGCAGTACTTC.

This clonotype was counted many times. CDR3 bases: TGTGCCAGCAGCTTATCGACAACTAGCACAGATACGCAGTATTTT. As protein: CASSLSTTSTDTQYF. This chain connects TRBV7-2 to TRBJ2-3; no firm D call. V was pared by 2 bases and J by 0 bases, with 9 bases between. The CDR3 runs 15 residues. CDR1 SGHTA and CDR2 FQGNSA come from the germline V gene.

This clonotype was counted many times. The V and J genes are TRBV5-6 and TRBJ1-6, with TRBD1 identical over 10 bases. The CDR3 is 15 residues long. V was pared by 4 bases and J by 10 bases, with 8 bases of the junction left unmatched. Germline CDR1 reads SGHDT; CDR2 reads YYEEEE. The CDR3 protein is CASSARQGAESPLHF. The CDR3 DNA reads TGTGCCAGCAGCGCACGACAGGGGGCTGAGTCACCCCTCCACTTT.

This clonotype was recorded at least ten times. The chain links TRBV10-3 to TRBJ2-2; D may be TRBD1 (6 bases). The CDR3 extends over 16 amino acids. V gave up 8 bases and J gave up 5 bases, with 21 bases separating them. The germline V gene has CDR1 ENHRY and CDR2 SYGVKD. This CDR3 reads CAIESRLQGGTGELFF. CDR3 in DNA: TGTGCCATCGAATCACGTCTACAGGGTGGGACCGGGGAGCTGTTTTTT.

This clonotype was found a few times. The V call is TRBV11-2, the J call TRBJ1-2; maybe TRBD1 (6 bases). Germline V gene sequence: CDR1 SGHAT, CDR2 FQNNGV. V lost 4 bases, J lost 3 bases, and 15 bases lay in between. The CDR3 sequence is 15 residues long. This CDR3 is CASSYGTGGHYGYTF. Written as DNA, the CDR3 is TGTGCCAGCAGCTATGGGACCGGGGGGCACTATGGCTACACCTTC.

This clonotype was found many times. The chain employs TRBV5-1 and TRBJ2-3; D not certain. The CDR3 is made up of 15 amino acids. Germline values: CDR1 SGHRS, CDR2 YFSETQ. Trimming shortened V by 1 base and J by 2 bases, and 11 bases separated the two germline ends. CDR3 sequence: CASSLFSGSTDTQYF. CDR3 bases: TGCGCCAGCAGCTTGTTTTCGGGTTCCACAGATACGCAGTATTTT.

This clonotype showed up just a few times. The chain employs TRBV12-3 or TRBV12-4 and TRBJ2-7, with 7 bases fitting TRBD1. With V trimmed by 9 bases and J by 7 bases, 15 bases remained unmatched. The CDR3 runs to 14 residues. This chain's CDR3 is CASTLGGSLEEQYF. For the CDR3, the DNA is TGTGCCAGTACCTTAGGGGGCTCCCTGGAGGAGCAGTACTTC.

This clonotype was detected many times. The chain couples TRBV5-1 to TRBJ2-4; D is uncertain. V lost 3 bases and J lost 7, with 11 bases in between. CDR3 size: 13 residues. In germline, CDR1 is SGHRS, CDR2 YFSETQ. CDR3 protein: CASSSDHRNIQYF. DNA of the CDR3: TGCGCCAGCAGCTCAGATCACCGGAACATTCAGTACTTC.

This clonotype showed up just a few times. This rearrangement joins TRBV6-5 to TRBJ2-7; D gene ambiguous. CDR1 MNHEY and CDR2 SVGAGI come from the germline V gene. The length of the CDR3 is 13 residues. V was shortened by 0 bases and J by 8 bases, with 11 bases between the two germline ends. Here the CDR3 DNA reads TGTGCCAGCAGTTACTCGGGTACTTCCAAGCAGTACTTC. It specifies CASSYSGTSKQYF.

This clonotype is labeled medium-sized. The V call is TRBV28, the J call TRBJ2-3, with D possibly TRBD2 on 6 matching bases. CDR1 and CDR2 from the germline V gene are MDHEN and SYDVKM. The ends were cut back, 5 bases at V and 0 bases at J, with 6 bases in the middle. This CDR3 spans 13 amino acids. CDR3 DNA: TGTGCCAGCAGTGGGACTAGCACAGATACGCAGTATTTT. This codes for CASSGTSTDTQYF.

This clonotype was observed many times. V usage is TRBV4-1 and J usage is TRBJ1-1; the D gene is possibly TRBD1 (6 bases). Trimming removed 4 bases from V and 5 bases from J, with 14 bases in between. This CDR3 spans 14 amino acids. CDR1 and CDR2 from the germline V gene are MGHRA and YSYEKL. CDR3 coding DNA: TGCGCCAGCAGCCGAGACATGAGGGGGACTGAAGCTTTCTTT. This codes for CASSRDMRGTEAFF.

The sample holds many counts of this clonotype. V and J are TRBV28 and TRBJ2-3, with D possibly being TRBD1 or TRBD2 (5 bases each). The CDR3 covers 14 residues. V lost 5 bases, J lost 4 bases, and 13 bases lay in between. Germline CDR1 reads MDHEN; CDR2 reads SYDVKM. The CDR3 DNA is TGTGCCAGCAGTCCCTCTTCGGGGCCAGATACGCAGTATTTT. Amino acids: CASSPSSGPDTQYF.

This clonotype was detected ten times or more. This chain joins TRBV5-1 and TRBJ2-5; D might be TRBD2 (6 bases). CDR1 and CDR2 from the germline V gene are SGHRS and YFSETQ. V shed 5 bases and J shed 3 bases, with 17 bases lying between them. CDR3 length: 15 residues. CDR3 bases: TGCGCCAGCAGTTTTAGCGGTGAACGGGAAGAGACCCAGTACTTC. Protein: CASSFSGEREETQYF.

This clonotype occurred a few times. The rearrangement links TRBV20-1 to TRBJ2-7; perhaps TRBD1 as D (6 bases). CDR1 DFQATT and CDR2 SNEGSKA come from the germline V gene (reference sequence). The CDR3 totals 16 residues. Trimming stripped 1 base from V and 0 bases from J, with 16 bases between. The CDR3 spells CSARVKGPGVSYEQYF. In DNA form, the CDR3 reads TGCAGTGCTAGAGTCAAAGGGCCAGGGGTCTCCTACGAGCAGTACTTC.